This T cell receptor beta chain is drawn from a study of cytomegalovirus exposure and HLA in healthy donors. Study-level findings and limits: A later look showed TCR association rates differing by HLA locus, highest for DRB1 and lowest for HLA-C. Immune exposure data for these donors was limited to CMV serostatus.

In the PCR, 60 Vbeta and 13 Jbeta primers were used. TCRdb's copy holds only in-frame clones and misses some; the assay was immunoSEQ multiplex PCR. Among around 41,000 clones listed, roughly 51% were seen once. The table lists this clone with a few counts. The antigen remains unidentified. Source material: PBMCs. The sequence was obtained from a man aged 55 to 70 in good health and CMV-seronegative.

The CDR3 DNA sequence: TGTGCCAGCAGTGAATTACAGGGTCCTTCCTACGAGCAGTACTTC. This sequence encodes CASSELQGPSYEQYF. The chain has TRBV25-1 and TRBJ2-7; a weak D match, TRBD1 (6 bases). Trimming removed 1 base from V and 1 base from J, with 11 bases in between. Germline V gene sequence: CDR1 MGHDK, CDR2 SYGVNS. The CDR3 has 15 residues.